This is a list of T cell receptor beta chains from one sample in a study of Tregs in tolerant kidney transplant recipients. This table comes from immunoSEQ multiplex PCR, and its TCRdb copy is limited to in-frame clones, with some not included. This table has over 15,000 clones, about half appearing once. The antigens of these receptors remain unknown. Sample: CD4+ T cells from blood cultured with allogeneic cells, taken before the transplant. All receptors derive from a human patient who received a combined kidney and bone marrow transplant. CDR3s include the opening cysteine and the closing phenylalanine or tryptophan. A D gene is named only where the DNA matches it firmly. Part of the rows lack a size; the others show once, few, many or a class for expanded clones.

TRBV25-1	TRBJ2-4	TRBD1	15	.	TGTGCCAGCAGTGAATTGAAACGGGACAGAAACATTCAGTACTTC	CASSELKRDRNIQYF
TRBV10-3	TRBJ2-7	TRBD2	13	medium-sized	TGTGCCATCAGTGATTGGGAGGGAACCGAGCAGTACTTC	CAISDWEGTEQYF
TRBV9	TRBJ1-6	.	13	.	TGTGCCAGCAGCCCCCAGATCAATTCACCCCTCCACTTT	CASSPQINSPLHF
TRBV27	TRBJ2-1	TRBD2	15	.	TGTGCCAGCAGTTTAAGTAGCGGGGGGTACAATGAGCAGTTCTTC	CASSLSSGGYNEQFF
TRBV5-1	TRBJ2-1	.	16	.	TGCGCCAGCAGCCCGGATGCGGCGAGTCAGAACAATGAGCAGTTCTTC	CASSPDAASQNNEQFF
TRBV30	TRBJ2-7	.	13	.	TGTGCCTGGAGTGTAACTAGCCGTCTCGAGCAGTACTTC	CAWSVTSRLEQYF
TRBV7-7	TRBJ2-5	TRBD2	14	few	TGTGCCAGCAGCTTAGGCGTGGGAGGGGAGACCCAGTACTTC	CASSLGVGGETQYF
TRBV19	TRBJ1-1	.	16	.	TGTGCCAGTTTAACAGGGCTCCTGGGGCCTAACACTGAAGCTTTCTTT	CASLTGLLGPNTEAFF
TRBV23-1	TRBJ2-1	TRBD1	18	.	TGCGCCAGCAGTCAATGTCGAAAGGGGGCCCCATTTATGGATGAGCAGTTCTTC	CASSQCRKGAPFMDEQFF
TRBV7-9	TRBJ2-3	.	15	few	TGTGCCAGCAGCCCGCGCCTTACTAGCACAGATACGCAGTATTTT	CASSPRLTSTDTQYF
TRBV4-3	TRBJ2-1	TRBD2	17	.	TGCGCCAGCAGCCAAGGGACTCCCGGGACTAGCGACAATGAGCAGTTCTTC	CASSQGTPGTSDNEQFF
TRBV4-1	TRBJ1-1	TRBD1	16	.	TGCGCCAGCAGCCGCCGGCAGGGGGCAGGTTGGACTGAAGCTTTCTTT	CASSRRQGAGWTEAFF
TRBV5-1	TRBJ2-5	TRBD1	15	.	TGCGCCAGCAGCTTGGGACAGGGGTTCCAAGAGACCCAGTACTTC	CASSLGQGFQETQYF
TRBV10-3	TRBJ2-3	.	15	medium-sized	TGTGCCAGCAACCTCGGACTCCTAGTATCAGATACGCAGTATTTT	CASNLGLLVSDTQYF
TRBV5-1	TRBJ1-2	TRBD1	13	.	TGCGCCAGTGCGGAGACAGGGGGCTATGGCTACACCTTC	CASAETGGYGYTF
TRBV18	TRBJ2-1	TRBD1	17	few	TGTGCCAGCTTACCCGGTCCGGACAGGGGTTTCGGTCGTGAGCAGTTCTTC	CASLPGPDRGFGREQFF
TRBV5-1	TRBJ2-2	.	17	.	TGCGCCAGCAGCTTGGTTGGCGGAGTCCGGGGCACCGGGGAGCTGTTTTTT	CASSLVGGVRGTGELFF
TRBV18	TRBJ2-5	TRBD1	17	.	TGTGCCAGCTCACCGAGAGGGCGCGCAGGGGGCGTAGAGACCCAGTACTTC	CASSPRGRAGGVETQYF
TRBV4-3	TRBJ1-1	.	15	.	TGCGCCAGCAGCCACGTGACACGGGGAAACACTGAAGCTTTCTTT	CASSHVTRGNTEAFF
TRBV11-1	TRBJ2-5	TRBD1	15	.	TGTGCCAGCAGCTTAATTCTACAGGGGCAAGAGACCCAGTACTTC	CASSLILQGQETQYF
TRBV11-2	TRBJ1-5	.	13	few	TGTGCCAGCCGCGGGGGGGAACGTCAGCCCCAGCATTTT	CASRGGERQPQHF
TRBV7-2	TRBJ1-6	.	13	.	TGTGCCAGCAGCCGCTACTATAATTCACCCCTCCACTTT	CASSRYYNSPLHF
TRBV5-4	TRBJ1-2	TRBD1	15	.	TGTGCCAGCAGCAGTCCGGGACAGGGGGCCTATGGCTACACCTTC	CASSSPGQGAYGYTF
TRBV18	TRBJ1-6	.	13	once	TGTGCCAGCTCCGAACTTGATAAATCCCCCCTCCACTTT	CASSELDKSPLHF
TRBV6-4	TRBJ1-2	TRBD1	13	.	TGTGCCAGCAGTCCAGGGACAGGATATGGCTACACCTTC	CASSPGTGYGYTF
TRBV6-5	TRBJ2-7	TRBD2	14	.	TGTGCCATCAGGGGAGCGGGAGGGCCCTACGAGCAGTACTTC	CAIRGAGGPYEQYF
TRBV19	TRBJ2-5	TRBD2	16	.	TGTGCCAGTATGGAGGCATCTAGCGGCTCAAACCGGGGCGTGAACTTC	CASMEASSGSNRGVNF
TRBV6-5	TRBJ1-5	.	14	large	TGTGCCAGCAGTTACTCCTCCGGCAATCAGCCCCAGCATTTT	CASSYSSGNQPQHF
TRBV7-2	TRBJ2-3	.	15	.	TGTGCCAGCAGCGGGCACGGGGGAGGTGGAAATACGCAGTATTTT	CASSGHGGGGNTQYF
TRBV7-2	TRBJ1-3	TRBD1	16	.	TGTGCCAGCAGCTTAGCGACAGGGGGGGCCCCCAACACCATATATTTT	CASSLATGGAPNTIYF
TRBV9	TRBJ2-2	.	13	.	TGTGCCAGCAGCGCCGTTCTAGCCGGAGAGCTGTTTTTT	CASSAVLAGELFF
TRBV6-6	TRBJ2-7	.	13	large	TGTGCCAGCAGTACCTGGGGGCCCTACGAGCAGTACTTC	CASSTWGPYEQYF
TRBV7-6	TRBJ1-2	.	14	.	TGTGCCAGCAGCCCCTGGGAGGGTAGCTATGGCTACACCTTC	CASSPWEGSYGYTF
TRBV4-3	TRBJ1-2	TRBD1	16	few	TGCGCCAGCAGCCAACTTTCAGGGGACAGGGCCTATGGCTACACCTTC	CASSQLSGDRAYGYTF
TRBV2	TRBJ1-5	.	16	.	TGTGCCAGCAGTGAAGGTCGAGGGGGTGGCAATCAGCCCCAGCATTTT	CASSEGRGGGNQPQHF
TRBV30	TRBJ1-6	.	15	once	TGTGCCTGGAGTACCTTTGGAGTCCGGAATTCACCCCTCCACTTT	CAWSTFGVRNSPLHF
TRBV6-6	TRBJ1-4	TRBD1	16	.	TGTGCCAGCAGTTACTCCTGGGGGACAGCTAGGGGTATGGTGTTTTTT	CASSYSWGTARGMVFF
TRBV7-2	TRBJ1-5	TRBD1	15	few	TGTGCCAGCAGCTTAGTAGGGACAGGAGGGCAGCCCCAGCATTTT	CASSLVGTGGQPQHF
TRBV11-2	TRBJ2-4	.	18	.	TGTGCCAGCAGCGGGGGGGGCAGCCCTACTTTAGCCAAAAACATTCAGTACTTC	CASSGGGSPTLAKNIQYF
TRBV29-1	TRBJ1-6	TRBD1	13	.	TGCAGCGCGAGGACAGGGACAAATTCACCCCTCCACTTT	CSARTGTNSPLHF
TRBV7-9	TRBJ1-4	.	12	few	TGTGCCAGCAGCTTAACAGGGGAAAAACTGTTTTTT	CASSLTGEKLFF